This T cell receptor (beta chain) emerged from a study of T cell repertoires in cytomegalovirus infection. Study context: An indication of both CMV infection and matching HLA type came from public TCR beta signatures.

This CDR3 is built from 15 residues. V gave up 4 bases and J gave up 2 bases, with 15 bases separating them. CDR1 and CDR2 from the germline V gene are LGHNA and YNFKEQ. Using its own MiXCR run on the reads, TCRdb lists one record per CDR3 protein. The sample includes 640,000 or so distinct CDR3 sequences, 33% of them seen just once. Study-level points and caveats: CMV-specific TCR beta clonotypes restricted by HLA-C were the ones dominating the ex vivo response. Totalled public TCR beta family frequency picked out people who carried CMV plus the relevant HLA.

For this clonotype: Antigen: not known.

This sequence joins TRBV4-2 and TRBJ2-7; D assignment may be TRBD1 or TRBD2 (5 bases each). The clonotype comes from a human donor in good health (CMV status not recorded). Some clones in this sample may be carry-over from other donors' samples. The specimen comprised cultured PBMCs, sampled from culture after CMV antigen stimulation. This chain's CDR3 is CASSLNRDPTYEQYF. The DNA of the CDR3 is TGTGCCAGCAGCCTAAACCGGGACCCAACCTACGAGCAGTACTTC.